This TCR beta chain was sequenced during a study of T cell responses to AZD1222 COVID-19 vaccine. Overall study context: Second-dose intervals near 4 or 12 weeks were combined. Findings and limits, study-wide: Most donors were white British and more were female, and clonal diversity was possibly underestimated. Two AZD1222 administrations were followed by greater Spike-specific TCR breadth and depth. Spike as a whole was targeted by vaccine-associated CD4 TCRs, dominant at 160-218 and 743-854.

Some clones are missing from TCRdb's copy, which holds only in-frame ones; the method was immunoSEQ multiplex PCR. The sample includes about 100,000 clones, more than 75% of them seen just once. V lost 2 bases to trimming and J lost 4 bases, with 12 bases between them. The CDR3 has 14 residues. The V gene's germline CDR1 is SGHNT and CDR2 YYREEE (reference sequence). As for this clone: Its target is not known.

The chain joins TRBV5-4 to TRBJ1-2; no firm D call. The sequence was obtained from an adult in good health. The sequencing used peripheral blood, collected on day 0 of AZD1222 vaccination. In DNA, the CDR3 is TGTGCCAGCAGCTTCGAGGCAGGCTCCTATGGCTACACCTTC. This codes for CASSFEAGSYGYTF.